These 29 T cell receptor beta chains were all obtained from the same sample, sequenced in a study of identical twins. TCRdb itself ran the 5' RACE reads through MiXCR, one entry per CDR3 protein. The repertoire holds 550,000 to 700,000 distinct CDR3 sequences, with 21% as singletons. The sample was also linked to a second study, of T cells expressing NK-cell markers.

Sequencing input: PBMCs. These TCRs come from a woman aged 18-29 years in good health.

This clonotype showed up just a few times. V gene TRBV11-1 combines with J gene TRBJ2-1; weak D call: TRBD1 (6 bases). The CDR3 covers 18 residues. Germline-derived CDR1 and CDR2 are SGHAT and FQDESV (reference sequence). V was shortened by 6 bases and J by 6 bases, with 27 bases between the two germline ends. CDR3 sequence reads: CASRSNGKEGVNRNEQFF. The CDR3 DNA reads TGTGCCAGCAGATCCAACGGGAAAGAGGGGGTAAATCGCAATGAGCAGTTCTTC.

This rearrangement joins TRBV12-3 or TRBV12-4 to TRBJ2-3; D remains unclear. The CDR3 loop spans 14 amino acids. Trimming took off 7 bases at V and 5 bases at J, with 16 bases between the two ends. CDR3 in DNA: TGTGCCAGCACTCTGTGGACCCTACAAGATACGCAGTATTTT. Encoded protein: CASTLWTLQDTQYF.

This chain connects TRBV20-1 to TRBJ2-4; 8 bases are a match to TRBD1. After removal of 0 bases from V and 9 bases from J, the junction contained 10 bases not matched to a gene. CDR3 length equals 15 residues. In germline, CDR1 is DFQATT, CDR2 SNEGSKA (reference sequence). DNA for the CDR3: TGCAGTGCTAGAGAGTGGGCCAGGGGGCGAGGCATTCAGTACTTC. It specifies CSAREWARGRGIQYF.

The chain joins TRBV18 to TRBJ2-1, with 10 bases fitting TRBD2. With 3 bases clipped from V and 2 bases from J, the junction kept 7 bases outside the gene matches. This CDR3 comprises 17 residues. CDR1 and CDR2 from the germline V gene are KGHSH and LQKENI. In DNA, the CDR3 is TGTGCCAGCTCACCCCCTACTAGCGGGGTCACCTACAATGAGCAGTTCTTC. As protein: CASSPPTSGVTYNEQFF.

The chain uses TRBV20-1 and TRBJ1-1, with D perhaps TRBD1 (6 bases). CDR3 size: 13 residues. Germline assignment: CDR1 DFQATT and CDR2 SNEGSKA (reference sequence). Trimming removed 6 bases at V and 1 base at J, with 12 bases between. The CDR3 nucleotides read TGCAGTGCGAGTCCGGACAGGAACACTGAAGCTTTCTTT. Translation gives CSASPDRNTEAFF.

The chain has TRBV7-9 and TRBJ2-7, with D possibly TRBD1 on 5 matching bases. This CDR3 contains 11 residues. Germline CDR1 SEHNR, CDR2 FQNEAQ (reference sequence). The ends were cut back, 7 bases at V and 6 bases at J, with 10 bases in the middle. This chain's CDR3 is CASTYDSEQYF. CDR3 bases: TGTGCCAGCACCTACGACAGCGAGCAGTACTTC.

The chain has TRBV20-1 and TRBJ2-3, with 14 positions matching TRBD2. CDR3 length: 17 amino acids. The germline V gene encodes CDR1 DFQATT and CDR2 SNEGSKA (reference sequence). CDR3 loop: CSGAGTSGSLVTDTQYF. The CDR3 nucleotides are TGCAGCGGTGCCGGGACTAGCGGGAGTCTCGTGACAGATACGCAGTATTTT.

This CDR3 reads CASRKRGAASSYEQYF. The CDR3 bases are TGTGCCAGCAGGAAAAGGGGGGCGGCTAGCTCCTACGAGCAGTACTTC. This chain connects TRBV27 to TRBJ2-7, with D perhaps given as TRBD1 or TRBD2 (6 bases each). V dropped 6 bases and J dropped 0 bases, with 18 bases sitting between them. Per the germline V gene, CDR1 is MNHEY and CDR2 is SMNVEV (reference sequence). The CDR3 extends over 16 amino acids.

The chain has TRBV12-3 or TRBV12-4 and TRBJ2-3; D unclear. The CDR3 runs to 14 residues. Trimming left V 6 bases short and J 5 bases short, with 15 bases between. CDR3 bases: TGTGCCAGCAGCCCACCCTTGACTCAAGATACGCAGTATTTT. Amino acids: CASSPPLTQDTQYF.

This clonotype was detected a few times. The chain has TRBV21-1 and TRBJ1-5; TRBD1 reflects the table's D call only, with no check against the DNA. TRBV21-1 is recorded as a pseudogene. CDR3 length: 15 residues. The CDR3 sequence: CASSKETGVDQPQHF. DNA of the CDR3: TGTGCCAGCAGCAAAGAAACAGGGGTAGATCAGCCCCAGCATTTT.

The chain combines TRBV6-1 with TRBJ2-3; a weak D match, TRBD1 (6 bases). Trimming took off 10 bases at V and 2 bases at J, with 16 bases between the two ends. There are 14 residues in the CDR3. Looked up from germline, CDR1 is MNHNS and CDR2 is SASEGT. The CDR3 bases are TGTGCCACCAAGACGTGGACAGTCACAGATACGCAGTATTTT. Protein: CATKTWTVTDTQYF.

The J gene is TRBJ2-7, the V gene TRBV20-1; 7 bases match TRBD1. CDR1 and CDR2 (germline): DFQATT, SNEGSKA (reference sequence). The CDR3 covers 15 residues. V was clipped by 0 bases and J by 2 bases; unmatched bases: 7. Written as DNA, the CDR3 is TGCAGTGCTAGAGATGTAGAGACAGGGACCTACGAGCAGTACTTC. Protein: CSARDVETGTYEQYF.

This clonotype appeared many times. The chain employs TRBV29-1 and TRBJ1-2; D is unresolved. Trimming removed 3 bases from V and 0 bases from J, with 14 bases in between. The germline CDR1 and CDR2 sequences are SQVTM and ANQGSEA. This CDR3 is built from 15 residues. CDR3 nucleotide sequence: TGCAGCGTTGAGAGGACGGCCTTGGCTAACTATGGCTACACCTTC. Protein product: CSVERTALANYGYTF.

The V call is TRBV20-1, the J call TRBJ2-1, with 12 positions matching TRBD2. Germline CDR1 reads DFQATT; CDR2 reads SNEGSKA (reference sequence). The CDR3 runs to 13 residues. The V segment lost 6 bases and the J segment 8 bases; nucleotides outside the gene matches: 5. CDR3 region: CSAWTSGKDEQFF. The CDR3 DNA reads as TGCAGTGCATGGACTAGCGGGAAAGATGAGCAGTTCTTC.

About this clonotype itself: A much larger clone sits a single nucleotide away, making a read error possible. V usage is TRBV7-2 and J usage is TRBJ2-1, with 9 bases identical to TRBD1. This CDR3 is 15 amino acids long. The V gene's germline CDR1 is SGHTA and CDR2 FQGNSA. J was trimmed by 6 bases and V by 7 bases; bases with no gene match: 10. The CDR3: CASTWGWTGVNEQFF. The CDR3 coding sequence is TGTGCCAGCACCTGGGGTTGGACAGGGGTCAATGAGCAGTTCTTC.

The chain links TRBV12-5 to TRBJ1-1; D gene ambiguous. Germline V gives CDR1 LGHNT, CDR2 FRNRAP. This CDR3 is 14 amino acids long. V shed 3 bases and J shed 0 bases, with 8 bases lying between them. CDR3 loop: CASGFWPLNTEAFF. The CDR3 DNA is TGTGCTAGTGGTTTTTGGCCGCTGAACACTGAAGCTTTCTTT.

The V gene is TRBV9, the J gene TRBJ2-5; 10 nucleotides match TRBD2. This CDR3 contains 15 residues. Trimming took 3 bases from V and 3 from J; bases not matched to a gene: 5. The germline CDR1 and CDR2 sequences are SGDLS and YYNGEE. The CDR3: CASSATSGIEETQYF. CDR3 in DNA: TGTGCCAGCAGCGCCACTAGCGGGATTGAAGAGACCCAGTACTTC.

The CDR3 sequence is CASSPLLSKKLFF. CDR3 in DNA: TGTGCCAGCAGTCCCCTCCTATCGAAAAAACTGTTTTTT. The gene calls are TRBV6-1 and TRBJ1-4; no clear D gene. The CDR3 has 13 amino acids. The V and J ends lost 5 bases and 9 bases respectively, with 13 bases between them. Germline CDR1 MNHNS, CDR2 SASEGT.

This rearrangement joins TRBV20-1 to TRBJ2-4; D possibly uses TRBD1 or TRBD2 (5 bases each). This CDR3 spans 13 amino acids. Germline loops: CDR1 DFQATT, CDR2 SNEGSKA (reference sequence). The V gene lost 0 bases and the J gene lost 9 bases, with 12 bases spanning the gap. The CDR3 reads CSARDTRGAIQYF. In DNA, the CDR3 is TGCAGTGCTAGAGATACTAGGGGTGCCATTCAGTACTTC.

This sequence joins TRBV2 and TRBJ2-7; a possible D gene is TRBD2 (5 bases). Deletions cut 4 bases from V and 8 bases from J, with 9 bases between. The germline CDR1 and CDR2 sequences are SNHLY and FYNNEI. The CDR3 sequence is 11 residues long. The CDR3 DNA sequence: TGTGCCAGCAGTGGCTCGGGGAAGCAGTACTTC. Amino acids: CASSGSGKQYF.

This clonotype has only a few counts. The V call is TRBV20-1, the J call TRBJ2-7; TRBD1 matches 7 bases. Trimming removed 3 bases from V and 2 bases from J; junction bases left unmatched: 10. From germline, CDR1 is DFQATT and CDR2 SNEGSKA (reference sequence). The CDR3 contains 15 residues. The CDR3 is CSARAATGKPYEQYF. Here the CDR3 DNA reads TGCAGTGCTAGGGCCGCGACAGGGAAACCCTACGAGCAGTACTTC.

This clonotype was observed a handful of times. J is TRBJ2-7 and V is TRBV3-1, with 12 bases matching TRBD1. V shed 8 bases, J shed 7 bases, and the junction held 9 bases outside the gene matches. The CDR3 sequence is 14 residues long. Germline CDR1 is LGHDT and CDR2 is YNNKEL (reference sequence). CDR3 bases: TGTGCCAGCCAAACCGGGACAGGGGGCCGTGAGCAGTACTTC. This translates into CASQTGTGGREQYF.

This chain uses TRBV5-1 with TRBJ2-7; a weak D match, TRBD2 (5 bases). The germline gives CDR1 SGHRS, CDR2 YFSETQ. This CDR3 has 13 residues. V was trimmed by 4 bases and J by 3 bases, leaving 11 bases between them. The CDR3 nucleotides are TGCGCCAGCAGCCCAGGACTTTACTACGAGCAGTACTTC. Its translation: CASSPGLYYEQYF. The full variable domain, completed using reference TRBV5-1 and TRBJ2-7, is KAGVTQTPRYLIKTRGQQVTLSCSPISGHRSVSWYQQTPGQGLQFLFEYFSETQRNKGNFPGRFSGRQFSNSRSEMNVSTLELGDSALYLCASSPGLYYEQYFGPGTRLTVT.

The table lists this clonotype with many counts. The J gene is TRBJ2-5, the V gene TRBV5-1; TRBD2 matches 7 bases. CDR3 length equals 14 residues. Germline V CDR1 and CDR2: SGHRS, YFSETQ. Trimming cost V 4 bases and J 2 bases; bases outside gene matches: 5. For the CDR3, the DNA is TGCGCCAGCAGCGTGCCGGGGGGACAAGAGACCCAGTACTTC. Amino acid sequence: CASSVPGGQETQYF.

This clonotype came up a few times. The chain is built from TRBV5-4 and TRBJ2-5; 9 nucleotides agree with TRBD1. This CDR3 is 15 amino acids long. Germline CDR1 is SGHNT and CDR2 is YYREEE (reference sequence). The ends lost 2 bases at V and 4 bases at J; junction bases unmatched: 6. Written as DNA, the CDR3 is TGTGCCAGCAGCTTCCGGACAGGGGTGGGAGAGACCCAGTACTTC. It specifies CASSFRTGVGETQYF.

The chain uses TRBV6-5 and TRBJ1-4, with D hard to call. V lost 2 bases to trimming and J lost 0 bases, with 7 bases between them. This CDR3 is built from 15 residues. Germline V gene data show CDR1 as MNHEY and CDR2 as SVGAGI. The CDR3 DNA reads TGTGCCAGCAGTTACACGGTTGCAACTAATGAAAAACTGTTTTTT. Translating it yields CASSYTVATNEKLFF.

The rearrangement links TRBV24-1 to TRBJ2-1, with D maybe TRBD2 (5 bases). CDR3 length: 14 residues. V was cut by 1 base and J by 5 bases, with 8 bases left in between. In germline, CDR1 is KGHDR, CDR2 SFDVKD. For the CDR3, the DNA is TGTGCCACCAGTGATTTAAACGGGAACAATGAGCAGTTCTTC. Its translation: CATSDLNGNNEQFF.

The CDR3 loop reads CSAVWGRDSEAFF. CDR3 in DNA: TGCAGTGCTGTATGGGGGAGGGACTCTGAAGCTTTCTTT. The chain is built from TRBV20-1 and TRBJ1-1; TRBD1 might be the D (5 bases). The CDR3 contains 13 residues. The germline V gene encodes CDR1 DFQATT and CDR2 SNEGSKA (reference sequence). V lost 5 bases and J 6 bases, leaving 16 bases between the germline ends.

This clonotype was detected only a few times. The rearrangement links TRBV9 to TRBJ2-4, with TRBD1 as a possible D gene (5 bases). V lost 3 bases and J 0 bases, leaving 13 bases between the germline ends. The CDR3 runs to 16 residues. Germline CDR1 is SGDLS and CDR2 is YYNGEE. CDR3 protein: CASSAGPTLAKNIQYF. In DNA, the CDR3 is TGTGCCAGCAGCGCAGGGCCTACTCTAGCCAAAAACATTCAGTACTTC.